Presented here are 3 T cell receptor beta chains from one specimen sequenced in a study of shared clonotypes between healthy human individuals. Sequencing used immunoSEQ multiplex PCR; TCRdb keeps in-frame clones, though not all of them. There are a few million clones in the sample; approximately 96% occur only once, and approximately 0.13% lies in the top ten. Specimen: naive CD4+ T cells sorted from blood. The sample's subset: CD45RA+ positively selected. The source is a man aged 18 to 30 in good health.

This sequence joins TRBV21-1 and TRBJ2-4. TRBV21-1 is labeled a pseudogene. The CDR3 runs to 20 residues. The CDR3 reads CASSKERCSPGGFTKNIQYF. CDR3 DNA: TGTGCCAGCAGCAAAGAGCGGTGTTCCCCCGGGGGCTTTACCAAAAACATTCAGTACTTC.

The CDR3 sequence is CASSLVGQAEAFF. The CDR3 nucleotides are TGCGCCAGCAGCTTGGTGGGTCAGGCCGAAGCTTTCTTT. This chain links TRBV5-1 with TRBJ1-1; no clear D. The germline V gene encodes CDR1 SGHRS and CDR2 YFSETQ. The CDR3 has 13 residues. Trimming left V 0 bases short and J 8 bases short, with 11 bases between.

This clone was detected once. The chain employs TRBV18 and TRBJ1-2; D not certain. The length of the CDR3 is 13 residues. The V end lost 6 bases, the J end lost 4 bases, and 12 bases lay between the germline ends. Germline CDR1 and CDR2: KGHSH and LQKENI. The CDR3 DNA follows: TGTGCCAGCTCCATAATGGGAAGCTATGGCTACACCTTC. Its protein is CASSIMGSYGYTF. Supplemented by reference TRBV18 and TRBJ1-2, the full variable domain reads NAGVMQNPRHLVRRRGQEARLRCSPMKGHSHVYWYRQLPEEGLKFMVYLQKENIIDESGMPKERFSAEFPKEGPSILRIQQVVRGDSAAYFCASSIMGSYGYTFGSGTRLTVV.